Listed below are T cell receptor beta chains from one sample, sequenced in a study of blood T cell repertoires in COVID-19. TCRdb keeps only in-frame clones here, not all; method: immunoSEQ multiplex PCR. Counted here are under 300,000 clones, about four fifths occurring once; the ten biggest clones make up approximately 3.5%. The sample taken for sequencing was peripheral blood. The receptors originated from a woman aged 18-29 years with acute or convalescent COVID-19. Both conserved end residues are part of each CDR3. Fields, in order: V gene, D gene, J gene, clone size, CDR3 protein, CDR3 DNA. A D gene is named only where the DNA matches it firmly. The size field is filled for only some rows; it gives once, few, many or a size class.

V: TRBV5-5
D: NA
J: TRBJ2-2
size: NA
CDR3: CASSLGFTGWLFF
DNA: TGTGCCAGCAGCTTGGGATTTACGGGGTGGCTGTTTTTT

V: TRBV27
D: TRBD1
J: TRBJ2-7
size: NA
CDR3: CASSSFPTGSSYEQYF
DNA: TGTGCCAGCAGTTCCTTTCCGACAGGGAGCTCCTACGAGCAGTACTTC

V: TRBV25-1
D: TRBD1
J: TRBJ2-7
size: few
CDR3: CASSPLPRTGDYEQYF
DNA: TGTGCCAGCAGTCCCCTCCCCCGGACAGGAGACTACGAGCAGTACTTC

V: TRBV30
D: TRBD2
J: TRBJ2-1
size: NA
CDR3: CAWESSGPYNEQFF
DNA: TGTGCCTGGGAATCTAGCGGACCTTACAATGAGCAGTTCTTC

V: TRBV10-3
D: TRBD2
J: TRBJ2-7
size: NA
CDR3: CAISEATSGASYEQYF
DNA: TGTGCCATCAGTGAGGCGACTAGCGGAGCTTCCTACGAGCAGTACTTC

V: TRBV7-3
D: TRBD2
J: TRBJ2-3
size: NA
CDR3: CASSPGLAPSTDTQYF
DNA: TGTGCCAGCAGCCCAGGACTAGCGCCTAGCACAGATACGCAGTATTTT

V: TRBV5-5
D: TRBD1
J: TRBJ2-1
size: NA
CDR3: CASSLGGQGSDEQFF
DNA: TGTGCCAGCAGCTTGGGGGGACAGGGGTCGGATGAGCAGTTCTTC

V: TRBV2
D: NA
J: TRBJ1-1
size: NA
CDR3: CASSDRFDTEAFF
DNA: TGTGCCAGCAGTGACAGGTTCGACACTGAAGCTTTCTTT

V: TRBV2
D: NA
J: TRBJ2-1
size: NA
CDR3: CASNLALSYNEQFF
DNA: TGTGCCAGCAACCTAGCGCTCTCCTACAATGAGCAGTTCTTC

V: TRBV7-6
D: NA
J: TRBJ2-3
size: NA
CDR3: CASSSIRGDTQYF
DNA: TGTGCCAGCAGCTCTATAAGGGGAGATACGCAGTATTTT

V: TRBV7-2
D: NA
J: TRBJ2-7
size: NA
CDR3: CASSLSGSYEQYF
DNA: TGTGCCAGCAGTCTTAGCGGCTCCTACGAGCAGTACTTC

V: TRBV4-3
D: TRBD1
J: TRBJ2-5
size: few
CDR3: CASSQAWGQAVETQYF
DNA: TGCGCCAGCAGCCAAGCATGGGGACAGGCGGTGGAGACCCAGTACTTC

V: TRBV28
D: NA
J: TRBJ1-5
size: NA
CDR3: CASSLFTGGGDYSNQPQHF
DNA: TGTGCCAGCAGTTTGTTTACAGGCGGAGGGGATTATAGCAATCAGCCCCAGCATTTT

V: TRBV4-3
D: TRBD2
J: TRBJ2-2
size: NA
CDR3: CASSRGAGEIAGELFF
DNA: TGCGCCAGCAGCCGAGGGGCGGGAGAGATTGCCGGGGAGCTGTTTTTT

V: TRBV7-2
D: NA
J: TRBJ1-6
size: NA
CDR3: CASSLASGLRLFSGPPLHF
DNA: TGTGCCAGCAGCTTAGCGTCAGGGTTGCGTCTCTTTTCCGGTCCACCCCTCCACTTT

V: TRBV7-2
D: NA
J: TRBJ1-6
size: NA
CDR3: CASSLLNPRVSYNSPLHF
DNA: TGTGCCAGCAGCTTATTAAACCCCAGGGTTTCCTATAATTCACCCCTCCACTTT

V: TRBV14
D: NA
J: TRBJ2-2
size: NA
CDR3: CASSRTRGGGATGELFF
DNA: TGTGCCAGCAGCCGAACTAGGGGGGGAGGAGCCACCGGGGAGCTGTTTTTT

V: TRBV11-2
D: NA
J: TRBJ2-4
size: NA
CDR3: CASRRTDKNIQYF
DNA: TGTGCCAGCAGACGGACAGATAAAAACATTCAGTACTTC

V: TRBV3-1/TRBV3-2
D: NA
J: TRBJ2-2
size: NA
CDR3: CASSPGRGTNTGELFF
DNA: TGTGCCAGCAGCCCTGGAAGGGGGACGAACACCGGGGAGCTGTTTTTT

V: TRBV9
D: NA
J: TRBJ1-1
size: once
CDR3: CASSPRVQSTEAFF
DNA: TGTGCCAGCAGCCCCAGGGTCCAGAGCACTGAAGCTTTCTTT

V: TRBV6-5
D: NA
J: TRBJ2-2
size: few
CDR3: CASRVQDTGELFF
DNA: TGTGCCAGCAGAGTACAAGACACCGGGGAGCTGTTTTTT

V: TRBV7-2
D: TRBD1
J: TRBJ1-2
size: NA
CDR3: CASSSRQGAYGYTF
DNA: TGTGCCAGCAGCTCCCGACAGGGAGCCTATGGCTACACCTTC

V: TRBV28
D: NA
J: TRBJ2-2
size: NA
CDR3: CASRVKSSANTGELFF
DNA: TGTGCCAGCAGGGTCAAGAGTTCGGCGAACACCGGGGAGCTGTTTTTT

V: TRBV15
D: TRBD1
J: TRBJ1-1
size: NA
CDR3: CATSRDRDRVNTEAFF
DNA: TGTGCCACCAGCAGAGACCGGGACAGGGTGAACACTGAAGCTTTCTTT

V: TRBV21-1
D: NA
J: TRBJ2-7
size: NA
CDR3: CASSPAGQGWYEQYF
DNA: TGTGCCAGCAGTCCCGCGGGACAGGGTTGGTACGAGCAGTACTTC

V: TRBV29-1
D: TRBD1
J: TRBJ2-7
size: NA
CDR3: CSVGDRDEQYF
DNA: TGCAGCGTTGGAGACAGGGACGAGCAGTACTTC

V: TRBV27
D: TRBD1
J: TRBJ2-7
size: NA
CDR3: CASSGTGLLSYEQYF
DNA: TGTGCCAGCAGTGGGACAGGGCTGCTCTCCTACGAGCAGTACTTC

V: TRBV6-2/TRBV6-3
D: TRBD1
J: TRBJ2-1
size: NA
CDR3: CASTPWGQDTYNEQFF
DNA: TGTGCCAGCACCCCTTGGGGACAGGATACGTACAATGAGCAGTTCTTC

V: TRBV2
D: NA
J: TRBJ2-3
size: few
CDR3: CASSERGGFTDTQYF
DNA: TGTGCCAGCAGTGAACGAGGAGGATTTACCGATACGCAGTATTTT

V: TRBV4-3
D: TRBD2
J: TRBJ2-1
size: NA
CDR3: CASSLGLAGGNGDEQFF
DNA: TGCGCCAGCAGCCTGGGACTAGCGGGAGGGAATGGCGATGAGCAGTTCTTC

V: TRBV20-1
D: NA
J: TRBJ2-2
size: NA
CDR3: CSASLAISSANTGELFF
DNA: TGCAGTGCTAGTCTAGCGATATCCTCAGCGAACACCGGGGAGCTGTTTTTT

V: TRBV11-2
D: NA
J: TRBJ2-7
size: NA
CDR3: CASSPPGVHNGHEQYF
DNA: TGTGCCAGCAGCCCCCCGGGTGTACACAACGGCCACGAGCAGTACTTC

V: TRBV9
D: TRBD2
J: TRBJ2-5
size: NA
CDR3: CASSVDGTRPETQYF
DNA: TGTGCCAGCAGCGTCGACGGGACTAGACCAGAGACCCAGTACTTC

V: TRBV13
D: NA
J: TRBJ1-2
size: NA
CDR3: CASSPRWGGVSGYTF
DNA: TGTGCCAGCAGCCCCCGTTGGGGGGGCGTCTCGGGCTACACCTTC

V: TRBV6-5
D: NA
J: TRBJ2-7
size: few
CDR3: CASSSGTRVYEQYF
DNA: TGTGCCAGCAGTTCCGGGACACGTGTCTACGAGCAGTACTTC

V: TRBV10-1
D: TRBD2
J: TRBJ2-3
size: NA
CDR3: CASSKRGTGDTQYF
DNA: TGCGCCAGCAGTAAGCGGGGCACCGGAGATACGCAGTATTTT

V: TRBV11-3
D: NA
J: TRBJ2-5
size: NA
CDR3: CASSHPRDQETQYF
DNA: TGTGCCAGCAGCCACCCCCGGGACCAAGAGACCCAGTACTTC

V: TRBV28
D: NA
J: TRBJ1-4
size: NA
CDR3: CATRAGLNEKLFF
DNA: TGTGCCACCCGTGCAGGCTTAAATGAAAAACTGTTTTTT

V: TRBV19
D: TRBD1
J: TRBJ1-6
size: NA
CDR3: CASSMRQGAYNSPLHF
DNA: TGTGCCAGTAGTATGCGACAGGGGGCCTATAATTCACCCCTCCACTTT

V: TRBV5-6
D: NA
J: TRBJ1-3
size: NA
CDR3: CASQPSTSSGNTIYF
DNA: TGTGCCAGCCAACCCTCCACGAGCTCTGGAAACACCATATATTTT

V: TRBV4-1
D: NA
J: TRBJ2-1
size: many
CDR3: CASDMGGNNEQFF
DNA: TGCGCCAGTGATATGGGGGGTAACAATGAGCAGTTCTTC

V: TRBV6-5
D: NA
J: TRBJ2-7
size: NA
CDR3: CASQGLLQAYEQYF
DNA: TGTGCCAGCCAGGGTCTTCTACAGGCCTACGAGCAGTACTTC

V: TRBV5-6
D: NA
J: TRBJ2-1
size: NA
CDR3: CASSSRADPYNEQFF
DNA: TGTGCCAGCAGCTCCAGGGCTGACCCCTACAATGAGCAGTTCTTC

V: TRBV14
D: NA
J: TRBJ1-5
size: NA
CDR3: CASSLRRTYSNQPQHF
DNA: TGTGCCAGCAGCCTCCGACGGACTTATAGCAATCAGCCCCAGCATTTT

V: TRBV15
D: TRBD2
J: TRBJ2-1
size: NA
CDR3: CATSRSYPGGNEQFF
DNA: TGTGCCACCAGCAGAAGTTATCCGGGGGGGAATGAGCAGTTCTTC

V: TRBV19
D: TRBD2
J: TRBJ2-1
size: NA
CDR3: CASSTREGYNEQFF
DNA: TGTGCCAGTAGTACCCGGGAGGGGTACAATGAGCAGTTCTTC

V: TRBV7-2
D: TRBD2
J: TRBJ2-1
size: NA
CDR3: CASSLRGLAGEGEQFF
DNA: TGTGCCAGCAGCTTAAGGGGACTAGCGGGAGAGGGTGAGCAGTTCTTC

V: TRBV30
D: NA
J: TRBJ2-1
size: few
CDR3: CAWSVGGIYNEQFF
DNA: TGTGCCTGGAGTGTGGGCGGGATCTACAATGAGCAGTTCTTC

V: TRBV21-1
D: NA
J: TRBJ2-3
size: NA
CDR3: CASSKGLTGERTDTQYF
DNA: TGTGCCAGCAGCAAAGGACTAACAGGGGAGCGAACAGATACGCAGTATTTT

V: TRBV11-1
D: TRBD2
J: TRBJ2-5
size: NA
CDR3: CASSLPGLAGETQYF
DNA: TGTGCCAGCAGCTTACCGGGACTAGCGGGAGAGACCCAGTACTTC

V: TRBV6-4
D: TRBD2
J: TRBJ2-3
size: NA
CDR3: CASSDSSGGSDTQYF
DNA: TGTGCCAGCAGTGACTCCTCGGGAGGGTCAGATACGCAGTATTTT

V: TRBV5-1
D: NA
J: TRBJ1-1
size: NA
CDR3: CASSLAGGNTEAFF
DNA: TGCGCCAGCAGCTTAGCGGGGGGAAACACTGAAGCTTTCTTT

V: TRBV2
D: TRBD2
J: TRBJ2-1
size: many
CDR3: CASSAMLAGTPYNEQFF
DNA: TGTGCCAGCAGTGCTATGCTAGCGGGGACTCCCTACAATGAGCAGTTCTTC

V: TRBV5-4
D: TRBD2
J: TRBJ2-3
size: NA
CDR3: CASSVDLMTSGTDTQYF
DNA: TGTGCCAGCAGCGTGGATTTAATGACTAGCGGCACAGATACGCAGTATTTT

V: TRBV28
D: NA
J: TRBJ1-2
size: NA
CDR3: CASGLAGSPPRSYGYTF
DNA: TGTGCCAGCGGTTTGGCAGGGTCGCCGCCTCGGAGCTATGGCTACACCTTC